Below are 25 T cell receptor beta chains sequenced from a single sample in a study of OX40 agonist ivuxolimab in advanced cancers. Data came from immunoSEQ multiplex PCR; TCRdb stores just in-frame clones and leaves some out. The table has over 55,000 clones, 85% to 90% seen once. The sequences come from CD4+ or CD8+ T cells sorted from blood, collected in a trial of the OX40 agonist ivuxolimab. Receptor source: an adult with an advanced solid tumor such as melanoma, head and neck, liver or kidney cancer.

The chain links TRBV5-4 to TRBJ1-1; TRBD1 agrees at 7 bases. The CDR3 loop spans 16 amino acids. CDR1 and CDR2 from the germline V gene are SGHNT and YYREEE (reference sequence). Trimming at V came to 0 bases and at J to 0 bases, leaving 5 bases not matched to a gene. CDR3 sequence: CASSLVDRLMNTEAFF. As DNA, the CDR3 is TGTGCCAGCAGCTTGGTGGACAGGCTCATGAACACTGAAGCTTTCTTT.

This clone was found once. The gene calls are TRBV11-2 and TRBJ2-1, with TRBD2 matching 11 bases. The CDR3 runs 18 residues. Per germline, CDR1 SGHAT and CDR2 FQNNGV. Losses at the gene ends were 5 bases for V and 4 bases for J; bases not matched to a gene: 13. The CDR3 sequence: CASSTQLAGGTRYNEQFF. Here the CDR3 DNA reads TGTGCCAGCAGCACCCAGTTAGCGGGAGGGACGCGTTACAATGAGCAGTTCTTC.

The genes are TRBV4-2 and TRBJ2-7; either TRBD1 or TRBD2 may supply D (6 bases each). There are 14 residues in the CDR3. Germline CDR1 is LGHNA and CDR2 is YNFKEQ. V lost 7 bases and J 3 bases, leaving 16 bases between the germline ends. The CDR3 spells CASNRGLGYYEQYF. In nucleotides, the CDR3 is TGTGCCAGCAATCGGGGGCTCGGCTACTACGAGCAGTACTTC.

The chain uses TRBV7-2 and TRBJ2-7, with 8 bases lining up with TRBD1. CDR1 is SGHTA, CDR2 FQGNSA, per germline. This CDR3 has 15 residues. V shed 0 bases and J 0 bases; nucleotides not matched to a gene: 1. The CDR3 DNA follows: TGTGCCAGCAGCTTAGCTGGACAGGGCTCCTACGAGCAGTACTTC. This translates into CASSLAGQGSYEQYF.

CDR3 in amino acids: CASSIGRNTEAFF. The DNA of the CDR3 is TGTGCCAGTAGTATCGGAAGGAACACTGAAGCTTTCTTT. The chain carries TRBV19 and TRBJ1-1; D gene unclear. V dropped 3 bases and J dropped 1 base, with 6 bases sitting between them. Germline V CDR1 and CDR2: LNHDA, SQIVND (reference sequence). The CDR3 extends over 13 amino acids.

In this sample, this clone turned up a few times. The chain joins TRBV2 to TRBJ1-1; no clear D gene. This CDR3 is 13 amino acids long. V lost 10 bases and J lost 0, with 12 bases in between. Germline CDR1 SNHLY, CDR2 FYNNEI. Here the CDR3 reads CATAGVLNTEAFF. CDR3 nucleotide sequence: TGTGCCACCGCGGGAGTTCTGAACACTGAAGCTTTCTTT.

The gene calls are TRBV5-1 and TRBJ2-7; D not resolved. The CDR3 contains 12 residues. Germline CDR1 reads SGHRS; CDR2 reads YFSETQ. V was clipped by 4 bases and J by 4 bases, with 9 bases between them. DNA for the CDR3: TGCGCCAGCAGCCGGTCGACTTACGAGCAGTACTTC. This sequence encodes CASSRSTYEQYF.

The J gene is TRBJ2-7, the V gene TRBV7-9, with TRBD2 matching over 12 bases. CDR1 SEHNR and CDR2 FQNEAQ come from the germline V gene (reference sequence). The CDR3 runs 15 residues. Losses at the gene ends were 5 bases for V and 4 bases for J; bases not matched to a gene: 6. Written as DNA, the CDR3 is TGTGCCAGCAGCCCTAGCGGGAGGGCCCTTTACGAGCAGTACTTC. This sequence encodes CASSPSGRALYEQYF.

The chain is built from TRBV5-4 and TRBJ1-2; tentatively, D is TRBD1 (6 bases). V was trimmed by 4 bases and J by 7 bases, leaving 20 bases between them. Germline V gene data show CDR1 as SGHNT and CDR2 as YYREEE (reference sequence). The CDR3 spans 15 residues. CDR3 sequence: CASSASLTGRGGYTF. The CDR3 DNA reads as TGTGCCAGCAGCGCGTCCTTAACAGGGCGCGGTGGCTACACCTTC.

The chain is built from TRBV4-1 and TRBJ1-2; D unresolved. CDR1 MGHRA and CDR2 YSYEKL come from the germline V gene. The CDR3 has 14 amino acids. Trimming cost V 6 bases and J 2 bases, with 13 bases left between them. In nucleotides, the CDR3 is TGCGCCAGCAGTCAATCCCCCGAAAACTATGGCTACACCTTC. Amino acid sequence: CASSQSPENYGYTF.

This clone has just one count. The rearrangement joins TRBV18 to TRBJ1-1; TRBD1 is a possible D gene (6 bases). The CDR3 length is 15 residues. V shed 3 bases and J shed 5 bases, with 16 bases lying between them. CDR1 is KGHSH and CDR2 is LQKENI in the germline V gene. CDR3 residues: CASSPVKGGGTEAFF. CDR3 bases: TGTGCCAGCTCACCCGTGAAGGGGGGGGGAACTGAAGCTTTCTTT.

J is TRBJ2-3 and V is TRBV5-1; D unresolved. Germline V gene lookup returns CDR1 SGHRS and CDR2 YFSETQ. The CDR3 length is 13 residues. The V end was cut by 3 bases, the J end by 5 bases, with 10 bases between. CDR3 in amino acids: CASSYGPGDTQYF. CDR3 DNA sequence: TGCGCCAGCAGCTACGGACCCGGAGATACGCAGTATTTT.

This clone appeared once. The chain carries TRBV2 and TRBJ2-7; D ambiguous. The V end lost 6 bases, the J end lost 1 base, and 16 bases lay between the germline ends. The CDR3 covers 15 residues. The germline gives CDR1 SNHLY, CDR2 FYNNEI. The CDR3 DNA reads TGTGCCAGCAGAGCTGATTTGACGGGTTCCTACGAGCAGTACTTC. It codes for CASRADLTGSYEQYF.

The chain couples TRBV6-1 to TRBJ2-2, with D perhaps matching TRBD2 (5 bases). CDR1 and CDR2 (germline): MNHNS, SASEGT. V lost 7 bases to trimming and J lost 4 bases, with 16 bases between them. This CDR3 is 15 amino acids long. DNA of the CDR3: TGTGCCAGCAATCCAGGACTGGGTCCCACCGGGGAGCTGTTTTTT. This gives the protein CASNPGLGPTGELFF.

Here the CDR3 reads CASSENGVEGEQFF. CDR3 in DNA: TGTGCCAGCAGTGAAAACGGAGTGGAAGGTGAGCAGTTCTTC. This chain joins TRBV6-1 and TRBJ2-1; D call uncertain. This CDR3 comprises 14 residues. Germline V lookup: CDR1 MNHNS, CDR2 SASEGT. Trimming pared 2 bases from V and 9 bases from J, leaving 14 bases between.

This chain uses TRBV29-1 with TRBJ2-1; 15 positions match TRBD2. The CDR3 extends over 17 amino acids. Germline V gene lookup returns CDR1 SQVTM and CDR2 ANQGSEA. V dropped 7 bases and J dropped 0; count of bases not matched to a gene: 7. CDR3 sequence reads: CSARTSGRASSYNEQFF. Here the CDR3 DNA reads TGCAGCGCCAGGACTAGCGGGAGGGCCAGCTCCTACAATGAGCAGTTCTTC.

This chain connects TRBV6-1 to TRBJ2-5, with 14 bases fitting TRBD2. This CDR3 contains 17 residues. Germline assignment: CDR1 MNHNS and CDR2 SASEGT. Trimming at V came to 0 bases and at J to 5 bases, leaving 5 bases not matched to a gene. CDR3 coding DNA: TGTGCCAGCAGTGAAGCGAGACTAGCGGGGGGGCCGGAGACCCAGTACTTC. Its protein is CASSEARLAGGPETQYF.

Written as DNA, the CDR3 is TGCGCCAGCAGTGAGTCTTGGGGGGGAAGAAAGGTTGAGCAGTTCTTC. Its translation is CASSESWGGRKVEQFF. The gene calls are TRBV10-2 and TRBJ2-1, with 7 bases matching TRBD2. Germline trimming cut 0 bases from V and 9 bases from J; bases unmatched to any gene: 11. The CDR3 is made up of 16 amino acids. The germline V gene has CDR1 WSHSY and CDR2 SAAADI.

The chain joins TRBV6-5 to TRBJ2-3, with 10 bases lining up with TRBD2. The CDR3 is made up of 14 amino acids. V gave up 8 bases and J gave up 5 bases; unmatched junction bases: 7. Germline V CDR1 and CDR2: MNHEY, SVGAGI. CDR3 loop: CASGTGLAIDTQYF. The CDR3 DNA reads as TGTGCCAGCGGTACGGGACTAGCGATAGATACGCAGTATTTT.

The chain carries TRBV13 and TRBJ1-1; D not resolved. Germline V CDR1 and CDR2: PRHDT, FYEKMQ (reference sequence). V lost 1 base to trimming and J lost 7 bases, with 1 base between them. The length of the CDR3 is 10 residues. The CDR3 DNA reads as TGTGCCAGCAGCTTAGATGAAGCTTTCTTT. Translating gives CASSLDEAFF.

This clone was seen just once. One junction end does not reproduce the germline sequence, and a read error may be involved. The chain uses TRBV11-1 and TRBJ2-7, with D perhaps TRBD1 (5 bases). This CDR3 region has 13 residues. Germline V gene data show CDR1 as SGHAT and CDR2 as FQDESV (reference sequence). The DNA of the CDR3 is TGTGCCAGCAGCTTAAACCCCCCCAGGGATGTGCACTTC. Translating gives CASSLNPPRDVHF.

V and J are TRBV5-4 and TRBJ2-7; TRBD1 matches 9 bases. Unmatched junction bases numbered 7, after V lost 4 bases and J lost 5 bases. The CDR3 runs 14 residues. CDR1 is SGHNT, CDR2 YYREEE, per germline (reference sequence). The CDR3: CASSPGTGFHEQYF. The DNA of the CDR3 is TGTGCCAGCAGCCCTGGGACAGGGTTCCACGAGCAGTACTTC.

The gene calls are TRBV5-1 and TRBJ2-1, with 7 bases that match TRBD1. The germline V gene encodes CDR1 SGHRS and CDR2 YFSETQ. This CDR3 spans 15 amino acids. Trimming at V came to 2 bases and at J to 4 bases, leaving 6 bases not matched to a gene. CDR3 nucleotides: TGCGCCAGCAGCTTCCAAGGGACAGAGTACAATGAGCAGTTCTTC. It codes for CASSFQGTEYNEQFF.

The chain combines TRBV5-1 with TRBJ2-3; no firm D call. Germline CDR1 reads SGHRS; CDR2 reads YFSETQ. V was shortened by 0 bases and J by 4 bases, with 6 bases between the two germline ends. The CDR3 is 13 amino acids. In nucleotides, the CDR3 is TGCGCCAGCAGCTTGGAAAGGGCAGATACGCAGTATTTT. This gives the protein CASSLERADTQYF. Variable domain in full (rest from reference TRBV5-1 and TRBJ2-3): KAGVTQTPRYLIKTRGQQVTLSCSPISGHRSVSWYQQTPGQGLQFLFEYFSETQRNKGNFPGRFSGRQFSNSRSEMNVSTLELGDSALYLCASSLERADTQYFGPGTRLTVL.

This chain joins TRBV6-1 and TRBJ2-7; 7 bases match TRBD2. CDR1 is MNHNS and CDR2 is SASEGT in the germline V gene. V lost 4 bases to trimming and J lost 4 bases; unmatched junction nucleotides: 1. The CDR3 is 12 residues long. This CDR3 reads CASSVGRYEQYF. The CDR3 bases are TGTGCCAGCAGTGTCGGGAGGTACGAGCAGTACTTC.